Listed below are T cell receptor beta chains from one sample, sequenced in a study of cytomegalovirus exposure and HLA in healthy donors. Some clones are missing from TCRdb's copy, which holds only in-frame ones; the method was immunoSEQ multiplex PCR. The sample records roughly 150,000 clones, over 85% being singletons. Sequencing was done on a sample of PBMCs. The receptor source for this set is a young woman in good health and CMV-seropositive. CDR3s include the opening cysteine and the closing phenylalanine or tryptophan. A D gene is named only where the DNA matches it firmly. Only part of the rows carry a size: once, few, many, or a class if the clone is expanded.

J: TRBJ2-3; V: TRBV5-1; size: -; D: -; DNA: TGCGCCAGCACTCGGTGGGAGGCGAGCACAGATACGCAGTATTTT; CDR3: CASTRWEASTDTQYF
J: TRBJ2-7; V: TRBV28; size: -; D: TRBD2; DNA: TGTGCCAGCAGTTTACTGGCGGGAGGAGGCGAGCAGTACTTC; CDR3: CASSLLAGGGEQYF
J: TRBJ2-3; V: TRBV4-1; size: -; D: TRBD2; DNA: TGCGCCAGCAGCCACCGGGAGGGCCGAGATACGCAGTATTTT; CDR3: CASSHREGRDTQYF
J: TRBJ2-5; V: TRBV14; size: -; D: -; DNA: TGTGCCAGCAGCCAAGAGACTCTCCATCAAGAGACCCAGTACTTC; CDR3: CASSQETLHQETQYF
J: TRBJ1-5; V: TRBV28; size: -; D: -; DNA: TGTGCCAGCAGTTCAGGGATTCAGCCCCAGCATTTT; CDR3: CASSSGIQPQHF
J: TRBJ2-5; V: TRBV6-5; size: -; D: -; DNA: TGTGCCAGCAGTGAACTTGCCGGGGCCCAGTACTTC; CDR3: CASSELAGAQYF
J: TRBJ2-7; V: TRBV6-1; size: once; D: -; DNA: TGTGCCAGCAGTCTAGTTAGACAGACGTGGGAGCAGTACTTC; CDR3: CASSLVRQTWEQYF
J: TRBJ1-3; V: TRBV2; size: -; D: -; DNA: TGTGCCAGCAGTGATCAGGGCCACTCTGGAAACACCATATATTTT; CDR3: CASSDQGHSGNTIYF
J: TRBJ1-1; V: TRBV27; size: -; D: -; DNA: TGTGCCAGCAGTCCCCGACCTGGAGGGAACACTGAAGCTTTCTTT; CDR3: CASSPRPGGNTEAFF
J: TRBJ1-5; V: TRBV21-1; size: once; D: -; DNA: TGTGCCAGCAGCACCAGAAAAAGGTACGGGGGTAAGGGTCAGCCCCAGCATTTT; CDR3: CASSTRKRYGGKGQPQHF
J: TRBJ1-2; V: TRBV28; size: once; D: TRBD1; DNA: TGTGCCAGCAGTCCTTCGACAGGGGCGGACTATGGCTACACCTTC; CDR3: CASSPSTGADYGYTF
J: TRBJ1-5; V: TRBV4-3; size: -; D: -; DNA: TGCGCCAGCAGCCAAGATCGCATCATGGGGGGGAAGCAGCCCCAGCATTTT; CDR3: CASSQDRIMGGKQPQHF
J: TRBJ1-2; V: TRBV7-3; size: once; D: -; DNA: TGTGCCAGCAGCTTAATCTACAGGGACGGCTACACCTTC; CDR3: CASSLIYRDGYTF
J: TRBJ2-7; V: TRBV5-1; size: -; D: -; DNA: TGCGCCAGCAGCCCGGGACAATTCGGGAACGAGCAGTACTTC; CDR3: CASSPGQFGNEQYF
J: TRBJ1-2; V: TRBV29-1; size: -; D: -; DNA: TGCAGCGCCGACGACAGAAGGCGTAATCCCACCTTC; CDR3: CSADDRRRNPTF
J: TRBJ2-1; V: TRBV27; size: -; D: -; DNA: TGTGCCAGCAGTGGGGGGAGGAGGAATGAGCAGTTCTTC; CDR3: CASSGGRRNEQFF
J: TRBJ1-1; V: TRBV30; size: -; D: TRBD1; DNA: TGTGCTTGCGCCCCTAAGTTCGGGACAGGGAAGGCCAACTGGGGCACTGAAGCTTTCTTT; CDR3: CACAPKFGTGKANWGTEAFF
J: TRBJ2-7; V: TRBV28; size: -; D: -; DNA: TGTGCCAGCAGTTTGTCACACACGACCTACGAGCAGTACTTC; CDR3: CASSLSHTTYEQYF
J: TRBJ2-7; V: TRBV10-3; size: -; D: TRBD2; DNA: TGTGCCATCAGTGAAACTAGCGGGCCTACGGGGGAGCAGTACTTC; CDR3: CAISETSGPTGEQYF
J: TRBJ2-5; V: TRBV5-1; size: -; D: TRBD2; DNA: TGCGCCAGCAGCTCGAGTGCGGGGGGTGGAGAGACCCAGTACTTC; CDR3: CASSSSAGGGETQYF
J: TRBJ1-1; V: TRBV18; size: -; D: TRBD1; DNA: TGTGCCAGCTCTCTACAGGGGCCCACTGAAGCTTTCTTT; CDR3: CASSLQGPTEAFF
J: TRBJ2-6; V: TRBV27; size: -; D: -; DNA: TGTGCCAGCAGTTTAGCTCCTTTACAGCACGCCTCGAGGGCCAACGTCCTGACTTTC; CDR3: CASSLAPLQHASRANVLTF
J: TRBJ2-1; V: TRBV1; size: -; D: -; DNA: TGCACCAGCAGCCTACGAAGGACAGGGGGAGCTTACAATGAGCAGTTCTTC; CDR3: CTSSLRRTGGAYNEQFF
J: TRBJ1-2; V: TRBV30; size: -; D: TRBD1; DNA: TGTGCCTGGAGTGCACAGGGACAGGGGGGGCCTAACTATGGCTACACCTTC; CDR3: CAWSAQGQGGPNYGYTF
J: TRBJ2-1; V: TRBV28; size: -; D: TRBD2; DNA: TGTGCCAGCAGGGGGACTAGCGGGAGCTCCTACAATGAGCAGTTCTTC; CDR3: CASRGTSGSSYNEQFF
J: TRBJ2-1; V: TRBV11-2; size: -; D: TRBD1; DNA: TGTGCCAGCAGCTTAGATCTCGGCCAGGGGGTCAATGAGCAGTTCTTC; CDR3: CASSLDLGQGVNEQFF
J: TRBJ1-3; V: TRBV6-5; size: -; D: TRBD1; DNA: TGTGCCAGCAGTTTTAGACAGGGCGCTGGAAACACCATATATTTT; CDR3: CASSFRQGAGNTIYF
J: TRBJ2-5; V: TRBV9; size: few; D: -; DNA: TGTGCCAGCAGCGCGAGGGGGAGCCAAGAGACCCAGTACTTC; CDR3: CASSARGSQETQYF
J: TRBJ2-7; V: TRBV5-6; size: -; D: -; DNA: TGTGCCAGCAGCTCCTCCTTGGGGCTCACCTACGAGCAGTACTTC; CDR3: CASSSSLGLTYEQYF
J: TRBJ2-1; V: TRBV7-9; size: -; D: -; DNA: TGTGCCAGCAGCTTTCCGGGTAGCGCCTACAATGAGCAGTTCTTC; CDR3: CASSFPGSAYNEQFF
J: TRBJ1-1; V: TRBV28; size: -; D: -; DNA: TGTGCCAGCAGTTTTCAGGGCCCGAACACTGAAGCTTTCTTT; CDR3: CASSFQGPNTEAFF
J: TRBJ1-1; V: TRBV20-1; size: -; D: -; DNA: TGCAGGGTGACAGTGAACACTGAAGCTTTCTTT; CDR3: CRVTVNTEAFF
J: TRBJ1-1; V: TRBV19; size: -; D: TRBD1; DNA: TGTGCCAGTAGTACCACGGACAGGGGGAACACTGAAGCTTTCTTT; CDR3: CASSTTDRGNTEAFF
J: TRBJ2-7; V: TRBV28; size: many; D: TRBD2; DNA: TGTGCCAGCAGTTTCAGCGGGAGCGACGAGCAGTACTTC; CDR3: CASSFSGSDEQYF
J: TRBJ1-1; V: TRBV10-3; size: -; D: TRBD1; DNA: TGTGCCATCAGTGAGTCCCGGACAGGGGGGACTGAAGCTTTCTTT; CDR3: CAISESRTGGTEAFF
J: TRBJ2-7; V: TRBV6-1; size: -; D: TRBD1; DNA: TGTGCCAGCAGGATGACAGGGGGGGCGGACGAGCAGTACTTC; CDR3: CASRMTGGADEQYF
J: TRBJ2-5; V: TRBV5-6; size: -; D: TRBD1; DNA: TGTGCCAGCAGCCAGACATCACAGACAGGGGGCGGGGAGACCCAGTACTTC; CDR3: CASSQTSQTGGGETQYF
J: TRBJ2-5; V: TRBV5-1; size: -; D: -; DNA: TGCGCCAGCAGCTTGGCCTTTACACAAGAGACCCAGTACTTC; CDR3: CASSLAFTQETQYF
J: TRBJ2-1; V: TRBV27; size: -; D: TRBD2; DNA: TGTGCCAGCAGTACTCTTAGCGGGAGGGAGAGGCTCGGTGAGCAGTTCTTC; CDR3: CASSTLSGRERLGEQFF
J: TRBJ2-7; V: TRBV5-1; size: -; D: TRBD2; DNA: TGCGCCAGCAGTCGGACTAGCGGGAGTTCCTACGAGCAGTACTTC; CDR3: CASSRTSGSSYEQYF
J: TRBJ2-7; V: TRBV28; size: -; D: TRBD1; DNA: TGTGCCAGCAACGGACAGGCAACCTACGAGCAGTACTTC; CDR3: CASNGQATYEQYF
J: TRBJ2-7; V: TRBV4-1; size: -; D: -; DNA: TGCGCCAGCAGCCAAGTGTTAGTCTTCTACGAGCAGTACTTC; CDR3: CASSQVLVFYEQYF
J: TRBJ2-7; V: TRBV6-6; size: few; D: -; DNA: TGTGCCAGCAGCCAGGGATCCTACGAGCAGTACTTC; CDR3: CASSQGSYEQYF
J: TRBJ1-2; V: TRBV19; size: few; D: TRBD1; DNA: TGTGCCAGTAGTATAGCCGAGGGGGCTAACACCTTC; CDR3: CASSIAEGANTF
J: TRBJ2-7; V: TRBV28; size: -; D: TRBD1; DNA: TGTGCCAGCACCGAACAGGGGGCTGTCTACGAGCAGTACTTC; CDR3: CASTEQGAVYEQYF
J: TRBJ2-1; V: TRBV4-1; size: -; D: TRBD2; DNA: TGCGCCAGCACCAGATTGAGCGGGGCCCCCTACAATGAGCAGTTCTTC; CDR3: CASTRLSGAPYNEQFF
J: TRBJ2-2; V: TRBV5-6; size: -; D: -; DNA: TGTGCCAGCAGCTTGCCAGGGGTCACCGGGGAGCTGTTTTTT; CDR3: CASSLPGVTGELFF
J: TRBJ2-1; V: TRBV12-1; size: -; D: -; DNA: TGTGCCAGCAGCTTTTTGGGACAGGGAGGCGGGAGGGCTCAGCGAGCGGCGTACAATGAGCAGTTCTTC; CDR3: CASSFLGQGGGRAQRAAYNEQFF
J: TRBJ2-7; V: TRBV28; size: once; D: TRBD1; DNA: TGTGCCAGCACCTCTACCCCGACAGGGACGGTTGAGCAGTACTTC; CDR3: CASTSTPTGTVEQYF
J: TRBJ2-4; V: TRBV5-1; size: once; D: TRBD2; DNA: TGCGCCAGCAGCCCGTGGACTAGCGGAGATATAGCCAAAAACATTCAGTACTTC; CDR3: CASSPWTSGDIAKNIQYF
J: TRBJ2-1; V: TRBV29-1; size: -; D: TRBD1; DNA: TGCAGCGTTGACAGGGACAGGGGTTACAATGAGCAGTTCTTC; CDR3: CSVDRDRGYNEQFF
J: TRBJ2-1; V: TRBV19; size: -; D: -; DNA: TGTGCCAGTAGCTGGGACACTTACAATGAGCAGTTCTTC; CDR3: CASSWDTYNEQFF
J: TRBJ2-6; V: TRBV9; size: -; D: -; DNA: TGTGCCAGCAGCGCGCCTTATGCCCCGGTGTCCGGCTCTGGGGCCAACGTCCTGACTTTC; CDR3: CASSAPYAPVSGSGANVLTF
J: TRBJ1-5; V: TRBV15; size: -; D: -; DNA: TGTGCCACCAGCAGAGATATCGGACAGAATCAGCCCCAGCATTTT; CDR3: CATSRDIGQNQPQHF
J: TRBJ2-3; V: TRBV20-1; size: -; D: -; DNA: TGCAGTGCTCCTAGAGCAGATACGCAGTATTTT; CDR3: CSAPRADTQYF